Sequencing of this T cell receptor beta chain was carried out in a study of cytomegalovirus exposure and HLA in healthy donors. At the level of the study: Out of about 190 million T cells, an earlier analysis found about 100 million unique TCR beta sequences in total. Study-wide results and limits: TCR association rates varied by HLA locus in a later analysis, with DRB1 highest and HLA-C lowest.

Germline V gene data show CDR1 as SNHLY and CDR2 as FYNNEI. The ends lost 8 bases at V and 4 bases at J; junction bases unmatched: 11. This CDR3 spans 14 amino acids. The PCR employed 60 Vbeta primers together with 13 Jbeta primers. Clones were read by immunoSEQ multiplex PCR, and TCRdb kept only the in-frame ones, dropping some. The table has around 91,000 clones, 60% to 85% seen once; the top ten hold around 4.6%. With respect to this clone: Its antigen is unidentified.

The sample consisted of PBMCs. The V gene is TRBV2, the J gene TRBJ2-7; 7 bases align to TRBD1. The source is a woman between 40 and 55 years old in good health and CMV-seropositive. The CDR3 loop reads CASYAGTASYEQYF. In nucleotides, the CDR3 is TGTGCCAGCTACGCCGGGACAGCCAGTTACGAGCAGTACTTC.